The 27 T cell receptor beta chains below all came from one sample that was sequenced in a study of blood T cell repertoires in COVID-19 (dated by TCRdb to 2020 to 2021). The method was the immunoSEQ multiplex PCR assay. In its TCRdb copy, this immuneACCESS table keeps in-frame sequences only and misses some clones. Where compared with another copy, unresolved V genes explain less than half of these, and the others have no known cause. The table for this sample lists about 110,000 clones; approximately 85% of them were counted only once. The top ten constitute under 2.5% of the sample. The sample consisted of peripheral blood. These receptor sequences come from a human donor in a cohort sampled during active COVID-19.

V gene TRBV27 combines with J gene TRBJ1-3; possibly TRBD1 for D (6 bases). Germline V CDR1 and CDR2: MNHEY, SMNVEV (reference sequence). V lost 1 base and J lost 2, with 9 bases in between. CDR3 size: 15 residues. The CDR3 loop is CASSLLGGPGNTIYF. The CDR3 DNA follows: TGTGCCAGCAGTTTATTGGGGGGGCCTGGAAACACCATATATTTT.

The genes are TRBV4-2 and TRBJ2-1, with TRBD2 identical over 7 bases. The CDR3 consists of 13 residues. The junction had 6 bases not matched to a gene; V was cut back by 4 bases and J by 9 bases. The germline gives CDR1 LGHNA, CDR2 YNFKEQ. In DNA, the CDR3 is TGTGCCAGCAGCCCCCGGGAGCGGGGTGAGCAGTTCTTC. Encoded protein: CASSPRERGEQFF.

The CDR3 loop reads CASIGANVLTF. The DNA for the CDR3 is TGTGCCTCCATTGGGGCCAACGTCCTGACTTTC. This rearrangement joins TRBV5-6 to TRBJ2-6; D is uncertain. Germline CDR1 is SGHDT and CDR2 is YYEEEE. V shed 10 bases and J shed 3 bases, with 5 bases lying between them. CDR3 length equals 11 residues.

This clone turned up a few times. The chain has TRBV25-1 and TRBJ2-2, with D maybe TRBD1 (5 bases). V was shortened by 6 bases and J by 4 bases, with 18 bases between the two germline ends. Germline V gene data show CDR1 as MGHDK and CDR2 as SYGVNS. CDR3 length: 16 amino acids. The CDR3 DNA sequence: TGTGCCAGCAGCATTAGGGGTTCTGTGGGCACCGGGGAGCTGTTTTTT. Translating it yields CASSIRGSVGTGELFF.

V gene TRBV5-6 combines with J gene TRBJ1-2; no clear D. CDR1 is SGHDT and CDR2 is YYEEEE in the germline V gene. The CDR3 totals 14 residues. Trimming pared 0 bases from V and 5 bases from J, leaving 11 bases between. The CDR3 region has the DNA TGTGCCAGCAGCTTGGAGCAGTGGGCTTATGGCTACACCTTC. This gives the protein CASSLEQWAYGYTF.

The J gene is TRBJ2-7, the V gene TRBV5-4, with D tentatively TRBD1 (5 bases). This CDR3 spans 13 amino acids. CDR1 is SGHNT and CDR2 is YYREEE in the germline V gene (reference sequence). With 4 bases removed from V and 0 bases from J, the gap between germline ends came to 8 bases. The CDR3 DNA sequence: TGTGCCAGCAGCAGACAGACCTCCTACGAGCAGTACTTC. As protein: CASSRQTSYEQYF.

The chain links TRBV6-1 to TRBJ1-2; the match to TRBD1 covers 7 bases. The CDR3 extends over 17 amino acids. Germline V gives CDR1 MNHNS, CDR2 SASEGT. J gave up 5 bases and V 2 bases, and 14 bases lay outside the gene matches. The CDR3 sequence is CASSEPSRRQGGYGYTF. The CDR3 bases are TGTGCCAGCAGTGAACCTTCCAGGAGACAGGGAGGTTATGGCTACACCTTC.

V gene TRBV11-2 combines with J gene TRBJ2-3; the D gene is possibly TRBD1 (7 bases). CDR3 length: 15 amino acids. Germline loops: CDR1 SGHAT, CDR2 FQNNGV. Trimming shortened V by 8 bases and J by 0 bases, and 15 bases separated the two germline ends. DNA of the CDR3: TGTGCCAGCGTGGAGGGACAGCTCAGCACAGATACGCAGTATTTT. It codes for CASVEGQLSTDTQYF.

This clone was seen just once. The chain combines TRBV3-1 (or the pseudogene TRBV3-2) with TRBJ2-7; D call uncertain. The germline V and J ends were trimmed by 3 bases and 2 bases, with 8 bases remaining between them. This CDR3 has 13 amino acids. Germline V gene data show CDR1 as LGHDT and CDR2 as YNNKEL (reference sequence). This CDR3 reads CASSQTQPYEQYF. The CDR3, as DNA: TGTGCCAGCAGCCAGACACAACCCTACGAGCAGTACTTC.

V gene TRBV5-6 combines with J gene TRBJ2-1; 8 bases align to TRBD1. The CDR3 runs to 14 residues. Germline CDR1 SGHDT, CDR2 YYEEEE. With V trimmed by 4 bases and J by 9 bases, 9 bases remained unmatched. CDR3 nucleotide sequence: TGTGCCAGCAGCGTGACAGGGGCAGTGAGTGAGCAGTTCTTC. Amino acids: CASSVTGAVSEQFF.

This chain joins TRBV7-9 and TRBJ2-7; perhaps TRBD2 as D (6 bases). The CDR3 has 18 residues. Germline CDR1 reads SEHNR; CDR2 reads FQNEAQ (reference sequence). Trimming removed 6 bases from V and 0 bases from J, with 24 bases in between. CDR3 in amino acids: CASSLLRPGSSSSYEQYF. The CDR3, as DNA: TGTGCCAGCAGTTTACTACGCCCCGGGAGCTCAAGCTCCTACGAGCAGTACTTC.

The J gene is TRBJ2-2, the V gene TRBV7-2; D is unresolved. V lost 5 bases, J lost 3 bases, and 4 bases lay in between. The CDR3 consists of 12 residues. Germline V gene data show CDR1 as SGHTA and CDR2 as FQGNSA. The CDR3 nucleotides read TGTGCCAGCAGCCCAGACACCGGGGAGCTGTTTTTT. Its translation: CASSPDTGELFF. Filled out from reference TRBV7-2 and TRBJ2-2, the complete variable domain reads GAGVSQSPSNKVTEKGKDVELRCDPISGHTALYWYRQSLGQGLEFLIYFQGNSAPDKSGLPSDRFSAERTGGSVSTLTIQRTQQEDSAVYLCASSPDTGELFFGEGSRLTVL.

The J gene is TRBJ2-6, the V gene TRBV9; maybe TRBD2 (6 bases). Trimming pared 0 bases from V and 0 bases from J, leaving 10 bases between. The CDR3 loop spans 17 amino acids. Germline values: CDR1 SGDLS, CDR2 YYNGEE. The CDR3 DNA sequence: TGTGCCAGCAGCGTAGCTGTCGGGAGCTCTGGGGCCAACGTCCTGACTTTC. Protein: CASSVAVGSSGANVLTF.

This CDR3 reads CAISESNNGGVQETQYF. CDR3 bases: TGTGCCATCAGTGAGTCGAATAACGGGGGGGTCCAAGAGACCCAGTACTTC. The V and J genes are TRBV10-3 and TRBJ2-5; 8 nucleotides align to TRBD2. CDR1 is ENHRY, CDR2 SYGVKD, per germline. After removal of 0 bases from V and 1 base from J, the junction contained 7 bases not matched to a gene. This CDR3 region has 17 residues.

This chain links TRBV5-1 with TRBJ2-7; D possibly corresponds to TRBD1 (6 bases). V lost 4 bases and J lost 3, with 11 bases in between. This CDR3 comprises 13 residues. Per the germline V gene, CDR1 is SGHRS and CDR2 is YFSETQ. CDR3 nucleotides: TGCGCCAGCAGCCGGGACAACATCTACGAGCAGTACTTC. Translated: CASSRDNIYEQYF.

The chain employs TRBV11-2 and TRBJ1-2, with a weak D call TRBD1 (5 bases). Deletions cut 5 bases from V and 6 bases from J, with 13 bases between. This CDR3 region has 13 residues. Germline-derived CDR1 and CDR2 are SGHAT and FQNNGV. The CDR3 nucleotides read TGTGCCAGCAGCCCGCAGGGCCCTCATGGCTACACCTTC. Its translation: CASSPQGPHGYTF. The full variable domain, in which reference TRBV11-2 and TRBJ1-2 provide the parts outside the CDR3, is EAGVAQSPRYKIIEKRQSVAFWCNPISGHATLYWYQQILGQGPKLLIQFQNNGVVDDSQLPKDRFSAERLKGVDSTLKIQPAKLEDSAVYLCASSPQGPHGYTFGSGTRLTVV.

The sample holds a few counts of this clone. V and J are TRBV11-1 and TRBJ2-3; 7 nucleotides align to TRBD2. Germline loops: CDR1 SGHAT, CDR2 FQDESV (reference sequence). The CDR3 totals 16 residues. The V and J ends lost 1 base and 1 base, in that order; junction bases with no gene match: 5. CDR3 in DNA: TGTGCCAGCAGCTTAGTCTCACGGGGGGGCACAGATACGCAGTATTTT. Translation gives CASSLVSRGGTDTQYF. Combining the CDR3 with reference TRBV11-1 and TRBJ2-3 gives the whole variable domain EAEVAQSPRYKITEKSQAVAFWCDPISGHATLYWYRQILGQGPELLVQFQDESVVDDSQLPKDRFSAERLKGVDSTLKIQPAELGDSAMYLCASSLVSRGGTDTQYFGPGTRLTVL.

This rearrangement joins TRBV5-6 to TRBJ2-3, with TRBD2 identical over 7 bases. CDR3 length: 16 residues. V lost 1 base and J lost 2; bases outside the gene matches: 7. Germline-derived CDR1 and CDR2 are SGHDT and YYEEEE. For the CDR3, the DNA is TGTGCCAGCAGCTTGAGGCCTAGCGGTCTCACAGATACGCAGTATTTT. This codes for CASSLRPSGLTDTQYF.

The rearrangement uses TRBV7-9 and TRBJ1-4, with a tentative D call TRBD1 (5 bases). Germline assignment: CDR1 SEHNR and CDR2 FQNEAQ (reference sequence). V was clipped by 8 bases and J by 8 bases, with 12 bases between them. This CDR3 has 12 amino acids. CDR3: CASSGLMEKLFF. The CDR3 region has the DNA TGTGCCAGCTCAGGGTTGATGGAAAAACTGTTTTTT.

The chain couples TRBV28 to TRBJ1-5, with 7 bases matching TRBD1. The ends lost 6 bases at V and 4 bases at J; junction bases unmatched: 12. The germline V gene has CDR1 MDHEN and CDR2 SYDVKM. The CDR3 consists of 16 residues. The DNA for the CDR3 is TGTGCCAGCAGGCCTGGGACAGTTGGGGAAAATCAGCCCCAGCATTTT. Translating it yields CASRPGTVGENQPQHF.

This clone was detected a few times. The CDR3, as DNA: TGTGCCAGCAGCTTGGATACGGTAGAAGAGGCTTTCTTT. This codes for CASSLDTVEEAFF. The chain employs TRBV5-4 and TRBJ1-1; D gene ambiguous. Germline CDR1 and CDR2: SGHNT and YYREEE (reference sequence). The germline V and J ends were trimmed by 0 bases and 11 bases, with 14 bases remaining between them. The CDR3 sequence is 13 residues long.

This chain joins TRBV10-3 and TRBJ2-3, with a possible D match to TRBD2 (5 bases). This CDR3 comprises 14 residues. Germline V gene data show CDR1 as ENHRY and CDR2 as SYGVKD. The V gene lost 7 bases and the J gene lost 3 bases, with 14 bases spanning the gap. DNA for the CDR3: TGTGCCATCAACCCGGGGAGACTGACAGATACGCAGTATTTT. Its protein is CAINPGRLTDTQYF.

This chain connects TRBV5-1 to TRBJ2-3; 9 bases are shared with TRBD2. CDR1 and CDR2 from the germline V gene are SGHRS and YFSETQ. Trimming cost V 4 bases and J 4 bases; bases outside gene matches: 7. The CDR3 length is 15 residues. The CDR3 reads CASSGSSGEADTQYF. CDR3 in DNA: TGCGCCAGCAGCGGTTCTAGCGGGGAGGCAGATACGCAGTATTTT.

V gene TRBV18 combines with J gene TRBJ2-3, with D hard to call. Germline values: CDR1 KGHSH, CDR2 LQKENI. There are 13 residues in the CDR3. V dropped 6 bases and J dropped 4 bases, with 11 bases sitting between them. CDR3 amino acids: CASSPISADTQYF. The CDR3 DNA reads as TGTGCCAGCTCCCCAATATCCGCAGATACGCAGTATTTT.

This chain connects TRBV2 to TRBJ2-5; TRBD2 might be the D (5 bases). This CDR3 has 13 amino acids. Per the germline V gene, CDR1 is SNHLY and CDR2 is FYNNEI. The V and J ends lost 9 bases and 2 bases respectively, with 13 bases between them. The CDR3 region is CASGRDIQETQYF. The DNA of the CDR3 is TGTGCCAGTGGGAGAGACATTCAAGAGACCCAGTACTTC.

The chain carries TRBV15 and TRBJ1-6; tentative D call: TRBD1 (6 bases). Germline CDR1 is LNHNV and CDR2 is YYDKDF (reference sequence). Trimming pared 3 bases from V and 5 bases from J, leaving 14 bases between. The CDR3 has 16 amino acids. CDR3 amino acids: CATSRAQGWDNSPLHF. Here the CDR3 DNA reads TGTGCCACCAGCAGGGCACAGGGATGGGATAATTCACCCCTCCACTTT. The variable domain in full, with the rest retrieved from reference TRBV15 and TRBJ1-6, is DAMVIQNPRYQVTQFGKPVTLSCSQTLNHNVMYWYQQKSSQAPKLLFHYYDKDFNNEADTPDNFQSRRPNTSFCFLDIRSPGLGDTAMYLCATSRAQGWDNSPLHFGNGTRLTVT.

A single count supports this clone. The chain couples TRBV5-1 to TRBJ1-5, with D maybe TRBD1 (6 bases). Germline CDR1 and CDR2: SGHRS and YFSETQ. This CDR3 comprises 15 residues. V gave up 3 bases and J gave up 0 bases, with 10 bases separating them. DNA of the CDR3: TGCGCCAGCAGCTCGGACAGTTCTAGCAATCAGCCCCAGCATTTT. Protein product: CASSSDSSSNQPQHF.